Shown below are 20 T cell receptor beta chains from a single sample sequenced in a study of blood T cell repertoires in COVID-19. The table came from immunoSEQ multiplex PCR; TCRdb's copy has only in-frame clones and leaves some out. The table shows 200,000 to 300,000 clones, with 86% occurring only once. What was sequenced was peripheral blood. The receptors here all came from an elderly woman with COVID-19, enrolled during active disease.

The chain is built from TRBV9 and TRBJ2-1, with 9 bases matching TRBD2. Germline V gene lookup returns CDR1 SGDLS and CDR2 YYNGEE. The CDR3 runs 18 residues. V was clipped by 2 bases and J by 3 bases; unmatched bases: 12. CDR3 in DNA: TGTGCCAGCAGCGTGAGGGGTGGCGGGGGGGCCAGCTACAATGAGCAGTTCTTC. Its translation: CASSVRGGGGASYNEQFF.

Comments on this clone: Other nucleotide sequences from this sample produce the same CDR3. J is TRBJ1-2 and V is TRBV28; 9 bases fit TRBD1. Germline V gives CDR1 MDHEN, CDR2 SYDVKM. Unmatched junction bases numbered 3, after V lost 6 bases and J lost 1 base. The CDR3 is 14 residues long. The CDR3 region has the DNA TGTGCCAGCAGATCGGGACAGGGTAACTATGGCTACACCTTC. Its protein product is CASRSGQGNYGYTF.

The CDR3 loop reads CATTSQGLNTEAFF. The CDR3 DNA reads TGTGCCACTACAAGCCAGGGGCTGAACACTGAAGCTTTCTTT. The chain links TRBV7-9 to TRBJ1-1; TRBD1 is a possible D gene (6 bases). CDR1 is SEHNR and CDR2 is FQNEAQ in the germline V gene (reference sequence). Trimming removed 10 bases from V and 0 bases from J, with 15 bases in between. CDR3 length equals 14 residues.

To note about this clone: Other DNA sequences in this sample translate to the same CDR3. V is TRBV11-2 and J is TRBJ2-7; TRBD2 matches at 11 bases. V trimming: 0 bases; J trimming: 4 bases; junction bases outside the gene matches: 2. Per germline, CDR1 SGHAT and CDR2 FQNNGV. The CDR3 runs to 15 residues. CDR3 nucleotides: TGTGCCAGCAGCTTAGAACTAGCGGGGGCGTACGAGCAGTACTTC. Translation gives CASSLELAGAYEQYF.

The chain links TRBV3-1 (or the pseudogene TRBV3-2) to TRBJ2-7, with 10 bases lining up with TRBD1. V was pared by 0 bases and J by 4 bases, with 3 bases of the junction left unmatched. In germline, CDR1 is LGHDT, CDR2 YNNKEL (reference sequence). The CDR3 length is 15 residues. CDR3 in amino acids: CASSQDRDRGYEQYF. CDR3 DNA sequence: TGTGCCAGCAGCCAAGACCGGGACAGGGGATACGAGCAGTACTTC.

V usage is TRBV18 and J usage is TRBJ1-2, with a possible D match to TRBD1 (5 bases). The CDR3 is made up of 12 amino acids. The V gene lost 6 bases and the J gene lost 8 bases, with 13 bases spanning the gap. The germline V gene has CDR1 KGHSH and CDR2 LQKENI. CDR3 in DNA: TGTGCCAGCTCGGGGGAGGATTTCGGCTACACCTTC. Translated: CASSGEDFGYTF.

The chain has TRBV30 and TRBJ1-2; D is ambiguous. Looked up from germline, CDR1 is GTSNPN and CDR2 is SVGIG (reference sequence). The length of the CDR3 is 13 residues. The V end was cut by 0 bases, the J end by 4 bases, with 9 bases between. CDR3 sequence (DNA): TGTGCCTGGAGTGTACGAGGGTTCTATGGCTACACCTTC. Translating it yields CAWSVRGFYGYTF.

The V and J genes are TRBV28 and TRBJ1-5; D not certain. V lost 7 bases and J lost 7, with 20 bases in between. The CDR3 sequence is 15 residues long. The V gene's germline CDR1 is MDHEN and CDR2 SYDVKM. CDR3 region: CASTPSGGAIQPQHF. CDR3 bases: TGTGCCAGCACCCCCTCGGGTGGAGCAATCCAGCCCCAGCATTTT.

The J gene is TRBJ2-1, the V gene TRBV27, with 7 bases identical to TRBD1. The J segment lost 9 bases and the V segment lost 4 bases, leaving 9 bases of the junction unmatched. The CDR3 length is 14 residues. The germline V gene encodes CDR1 MNHEY and CDR2 SMNVEV (reference sequence). CDR3 nucleotide sequence: TGTGCCAGCAGTTCCCGACAGGGTAGAGGTGAGCAGTTCTTC. It is translated as CASSSRQGRGEQFF.

The V call is TRBV10-3, the J call TRBJ1-1; TRBD1 is a possible D gene (5 bases). Trimming cost V 2 bases and J 1 base, with 8 bases left between them. Looked up from germline, CDR1 is ENHRY and CDR2 is SYGVKD. The CDR3 runs 14 residues. The CDR3 DNA reads as TGTGCCATCAGTGAGACGGACAAGAACACTGAAGCTTTCTTT. It yields the protein CAISETDKNTEAFF.

The V gene is TRBV27, the J gene TRBJ2-1; 8 bases line up with TRBD2. The ends lost 5 bases at V and 7 bases at J; junction bases unmatched: 13. The germline V gene encodes CDR1 MNHEY and CDR2 SMNVEV (reference sequence). This CDR3 has 16 amino acids. DNA for the CDR3: TGTGCCAGCAGTCCCCAGGGTGGTAGCGGGGTGAATGAGCAGTTCTTC. Translated: CASSPQGGSGVNEQFF.

The rearrangement uses TRBV18 and TRBJ2-5; D possibly corresponds to TRBD2 (5 bases). CDR1 KGHSH and CDR2 LQKENI come from the germline V gene. CDR3 size: 14 residues. Between the trimmed V and J ends, which lost 5 bases and 0 bases, there was a span of 10 bases. In nucleotides, the CDR3 is TGTGCCAGCTCAACATACGGGAACCAAGAGACCCAGTACTTC. It is translated as CASSTYGNQETQYF.

This sequence joins TRBV6-5 and TRBJ2-7, with 7 positions matching TRBD2. The CDR3 length is 15 residues. The V gene end was trimmed by 7 bases and the J gene end by 0 bases; junction bases not matched to a gene: 9. Germline CDR1 reads MNHEY; CDR2 reads SVGAGI. The CDR3 loop reads CASKDRGGLSYEQYF. CDR3 nucleotide sequence: TGTGCCAGCAAGGACCGGGGAGGGCTCTCCTACGAGCAGTACTTC.

A single count supports this clone. V usage is TRBV5-1 and J usage is TRBJ2-6, with 7 nucleotides matching TRBD1. This CDR3 is built from 16 residues. Germline V CDR1 and CDR2: SGHRS, YFSETQ. V shed 3 bases and J 3 bases; nucleotides not matched to a gene: 6. CDR3 amino acids: CASSSSTGVGANVLTF. In DNA form, the CDR3 reads TGCGCCAGCAGCTCTTCAACAGGGGTTGGGGCCAACGTCCTGACTTTC.

The CDR3 loop is CASRVGLAGNNEQFF. CDR3 bases: TGTGCCAGCAGGGTCGGACTAGCGGGGAACAATGAGCAGTTCTTC. This chain links TRBV9 with TRBJ2-1; 12 nucleotides match TRBD2. Germline CDR1 SGDLS, CDR2 YYNGEE. The CDR3 covers 15 residues. V lost 5 bases and J lost 5; bases outside the gene matches: 5.

The V gene is TRBV28, the J gene TRBJ2-7; D possibly corresponds to TRBD1 (6 bases). Germline-derived CDR1 and CDR2 are MDHEN and SYDVKM. Between the trimmed V and J ends, which lost 8 bases and 5 bases, there was a span of 16 bases. The CDR3 extends over 13 amino acids. The CDR3 DNA reads as TGTGCCAGCTCTGAGGGGACAATAGACGAGCAGTACGTC. It yields the protein CASSEGTIDEQYV.

The chain joins TRBV28 to TRBJ1-3, with D maybe TRBD1 (6 bases). The length of the CDR3 is 17 residues. In germline, CDR1 is MDHEN, CDR2 SYDVKM. The V end lost 4 bases, the J end lost 0 bases, and 16 bases lay between the germline ends. CDR3 DNA sequence: TGTGCCAGCAGTTCGGACAGCTATACTTTCTCTGGAAACACCATATATTTT. Its translation: CASSSDSYTFSGNTIYF.

The rearrangement joins TRBV5-1 to TRBJ1-6; D is possibly TRBD1 (5 bases). Germline V gives CDR1 SGHRS, CDR2 YFSETQ. V was clipped by 4 bases and J by 14 bases, with 16 bases between them. CDR3 size: 13 residues. CDR3 nucleotides: TGCGCCAGCAGCCCGCAACCTCGGGGGGCCCTCCACTTT. It specifies CASSPQPRGALHF.

V is TRBV5-1 and J is TRBJ2-3, with 10 nucleotides matching TRBD1. CDR1 and CDR2 from the germline V gene are SGHRS and YFSETQ. There are 15 residues in the CDR3. V shed 6 bases, J shed 3 bases, and the junction held 7 bases outside the gene matches. The CDR3 spells CASTSTGGATDTQYF. CDR3 bases: TGCGCCAGCACCTCGACAGGGGGCGCGACAGATACGCAGTATTTT.

This clone was recorded once. This chain connects TRBV5-1 to TRBJ2-1; tentatively, D is TRBD2 (5 bases). Germline V lookup: CDR1 SGHRS, CDR2 YFSETQ. The germline V and J ends were trimmed by 7 bases and 6 bases, with 17 bases remaining between them. This CDR3 is 14 amino acids long. CDR3 nucleotides: TGCGCCAGCCGCCTATCAGGAGGTAGCAATGAGCAGTTCTTC. Amino acid sequence: CASRLSGGSNEQFF.